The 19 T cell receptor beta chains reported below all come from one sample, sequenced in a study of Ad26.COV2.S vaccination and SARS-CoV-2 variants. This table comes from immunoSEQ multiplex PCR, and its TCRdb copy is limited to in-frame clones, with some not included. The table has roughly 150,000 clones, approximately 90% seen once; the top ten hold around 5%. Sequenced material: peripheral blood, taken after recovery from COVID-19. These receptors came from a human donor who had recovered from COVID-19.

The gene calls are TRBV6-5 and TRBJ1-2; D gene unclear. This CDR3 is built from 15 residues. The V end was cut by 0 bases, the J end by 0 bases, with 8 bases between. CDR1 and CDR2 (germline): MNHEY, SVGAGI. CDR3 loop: CASSYSRTTNYGYTF. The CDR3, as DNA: TGTGCCAGCAGTTACTCAAGGACGACTAACTATGGCTACACCTTC.

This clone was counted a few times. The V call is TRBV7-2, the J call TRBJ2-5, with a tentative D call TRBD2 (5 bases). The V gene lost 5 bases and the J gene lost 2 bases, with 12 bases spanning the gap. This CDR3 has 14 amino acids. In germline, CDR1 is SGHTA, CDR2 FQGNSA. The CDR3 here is CASSQPGSQETQYF. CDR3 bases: TGTGCCAGCAGCCAACCGGGATCACAAGAGACCCAGTACTTC.

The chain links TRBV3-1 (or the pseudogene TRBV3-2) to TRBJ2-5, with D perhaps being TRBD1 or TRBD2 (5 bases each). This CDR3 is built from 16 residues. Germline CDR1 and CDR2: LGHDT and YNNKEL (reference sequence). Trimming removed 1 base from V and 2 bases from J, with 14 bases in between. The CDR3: CASSQGPGAAQETQYF. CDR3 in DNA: TGTGCCAGCAGCCAAGGTCCCGGGGCAGCACAAGAGACCCAGTACTTC.

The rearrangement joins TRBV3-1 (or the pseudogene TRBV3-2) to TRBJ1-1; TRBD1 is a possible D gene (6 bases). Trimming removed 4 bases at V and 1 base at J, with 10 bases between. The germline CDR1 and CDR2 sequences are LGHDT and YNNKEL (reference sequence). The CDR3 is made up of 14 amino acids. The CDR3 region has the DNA TGTGCCAGCAGCCGCTCGACAGGGAACACTGAAGCTTTCTTT. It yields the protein CASSRSTGNTEAFF.

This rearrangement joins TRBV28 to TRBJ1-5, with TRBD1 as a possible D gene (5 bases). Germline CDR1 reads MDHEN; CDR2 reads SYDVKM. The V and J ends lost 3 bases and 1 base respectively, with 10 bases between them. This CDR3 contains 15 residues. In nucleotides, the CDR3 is TGTGCCAGCAGTTTTGATGGGGGAAGCAATCAGCCCCAGCATTTT. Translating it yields CASSFDGGSNQPQHF.

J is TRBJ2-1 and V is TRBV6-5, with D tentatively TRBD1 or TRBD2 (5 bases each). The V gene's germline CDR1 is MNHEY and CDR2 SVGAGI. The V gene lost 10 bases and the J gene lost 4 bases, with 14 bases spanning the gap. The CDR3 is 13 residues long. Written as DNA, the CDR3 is TGTGCCACCTCCTCGGGGCCTTACAATGAGCAGTTCTTC. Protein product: CATSSGPYNEQFF.

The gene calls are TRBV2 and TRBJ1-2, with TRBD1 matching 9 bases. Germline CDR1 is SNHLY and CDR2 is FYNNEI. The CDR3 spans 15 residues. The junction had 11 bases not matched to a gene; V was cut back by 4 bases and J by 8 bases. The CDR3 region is CASSVLTTGGKGYTF. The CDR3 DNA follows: TGTGCCAGCAGTGTACTTACGACAGGGGGAAAGGGCTACACCTTC.

The CDR3 reads CASSLASSYEQYF. In nucleotides, the CDR3 is TGTGCCAGCAGCTTGGCGTCGTCCTACGAGCAGTACTTC. The rearrangement links TRBV5-4 to TRBJ2-7; no reliable D call. Germline values: CDR1 SGHNT, CDR2 YYREEE (reference sequence). This CDR3 has 13 residues. V was clipped by 0 bases and J by 1 base, with 5 bases between them.

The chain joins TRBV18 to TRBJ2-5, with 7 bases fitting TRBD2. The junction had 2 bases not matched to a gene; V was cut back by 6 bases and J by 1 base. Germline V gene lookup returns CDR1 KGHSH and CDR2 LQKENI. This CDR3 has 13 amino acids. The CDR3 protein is CASSRGVQETQYF. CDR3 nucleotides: TGTGCCAGCTCCCGGGGGGTCCAAGAGACCCAGTACTTC.

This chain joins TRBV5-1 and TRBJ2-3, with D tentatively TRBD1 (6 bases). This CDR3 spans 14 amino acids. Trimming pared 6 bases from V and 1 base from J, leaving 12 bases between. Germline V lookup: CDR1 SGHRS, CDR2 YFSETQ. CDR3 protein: CASKQDSRTDTQYF. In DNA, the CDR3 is TGCGCCAGCAAACAGGACAGCCGCACAGATACGCAGTATTTT.

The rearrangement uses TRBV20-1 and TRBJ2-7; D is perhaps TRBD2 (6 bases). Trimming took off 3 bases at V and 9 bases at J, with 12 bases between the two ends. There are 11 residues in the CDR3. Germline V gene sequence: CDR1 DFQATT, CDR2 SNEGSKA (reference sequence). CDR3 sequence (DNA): TGCAGTGCTAGTCGGCGGGGTGCGCAGTACTTC. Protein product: CSASRRGAQYF.

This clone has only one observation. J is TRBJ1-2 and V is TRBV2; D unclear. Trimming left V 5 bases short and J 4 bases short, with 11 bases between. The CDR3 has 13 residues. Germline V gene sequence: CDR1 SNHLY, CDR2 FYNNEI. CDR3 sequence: CASSFRATYGYTF. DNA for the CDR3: TGTGCCAGCAGTTTCCGGGCTACCTATGGCTACACCTTC. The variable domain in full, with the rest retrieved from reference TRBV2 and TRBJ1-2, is EPEVTQTPSHQVTQMGQEVILRCVPISNHLYFYWYRQILGQKVEFLVSFYNNEISEKSEIFDDQFSVERPDGSNFTLKIRSTKLEDSAMYFCASSFRATYGYTFGSGTRLTVV.

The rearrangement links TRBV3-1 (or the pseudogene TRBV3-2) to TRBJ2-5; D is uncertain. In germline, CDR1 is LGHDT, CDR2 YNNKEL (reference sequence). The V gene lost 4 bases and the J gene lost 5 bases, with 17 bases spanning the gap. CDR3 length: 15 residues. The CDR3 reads CASSLQSTVGETQYF. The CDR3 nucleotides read TGTGCCAGCAGCCTTCAAAGCACCGTTGGGGAGACCCAGTACTTC.

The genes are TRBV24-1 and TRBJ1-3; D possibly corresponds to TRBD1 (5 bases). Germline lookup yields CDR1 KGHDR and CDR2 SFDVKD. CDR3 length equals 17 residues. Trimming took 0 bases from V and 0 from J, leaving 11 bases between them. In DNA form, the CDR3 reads TGTGCCACCAGTGATTTGCAGGGTTCGGGCTCTGGAAACACCATATATTTT. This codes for CATSDLQGSGSGNTIYF.

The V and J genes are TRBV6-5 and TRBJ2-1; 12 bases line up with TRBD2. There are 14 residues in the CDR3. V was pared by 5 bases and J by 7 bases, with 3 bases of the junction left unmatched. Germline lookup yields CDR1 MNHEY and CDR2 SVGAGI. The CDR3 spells CASSTGTSGNEQFF. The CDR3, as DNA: TGTGCCAGCAGTACCGGGACTAGCGGGAATGAGCAGTTCTTC.

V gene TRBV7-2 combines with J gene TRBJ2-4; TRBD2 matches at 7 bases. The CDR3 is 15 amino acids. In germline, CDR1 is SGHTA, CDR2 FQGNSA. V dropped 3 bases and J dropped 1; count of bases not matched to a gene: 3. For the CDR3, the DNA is TGTGCCAGCAGCTTGGGAGGGCCGGCCAAAAACATTCAGTACTTC. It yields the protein CASSLGGPAKNIQYF.

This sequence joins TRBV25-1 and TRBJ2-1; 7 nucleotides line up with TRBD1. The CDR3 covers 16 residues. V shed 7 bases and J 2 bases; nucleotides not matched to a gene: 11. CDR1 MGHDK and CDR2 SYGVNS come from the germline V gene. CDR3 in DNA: TGTGCCAGCAATCCTAGCAGGGGGTTCCCCTACAATGAGCAGTTCTTC. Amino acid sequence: CASNPSRGFPYNEQFF.

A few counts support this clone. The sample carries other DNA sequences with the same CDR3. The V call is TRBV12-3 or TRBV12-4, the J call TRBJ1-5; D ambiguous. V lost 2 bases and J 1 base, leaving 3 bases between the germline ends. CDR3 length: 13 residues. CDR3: CASSLRSNQPQHF. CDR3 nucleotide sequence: TGTGCCAGCAGTTTACGGAGCAATCAGCCCCAGCATTTT.

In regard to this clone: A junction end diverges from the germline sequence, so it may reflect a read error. For the CDR3, the DNA is TGTGCTAGCAGCTTAGAAGCCACCGGGGAGCTGTTTTTT. Translated, it gives CASSLEATGELFF. The chain recombines TRBV7-7 with TRBJ2-2; no firm D call. Germline CDR1 SSHAT, CDR2 FNYEAQ (reference sequence). The CDR3 has 13 residues.